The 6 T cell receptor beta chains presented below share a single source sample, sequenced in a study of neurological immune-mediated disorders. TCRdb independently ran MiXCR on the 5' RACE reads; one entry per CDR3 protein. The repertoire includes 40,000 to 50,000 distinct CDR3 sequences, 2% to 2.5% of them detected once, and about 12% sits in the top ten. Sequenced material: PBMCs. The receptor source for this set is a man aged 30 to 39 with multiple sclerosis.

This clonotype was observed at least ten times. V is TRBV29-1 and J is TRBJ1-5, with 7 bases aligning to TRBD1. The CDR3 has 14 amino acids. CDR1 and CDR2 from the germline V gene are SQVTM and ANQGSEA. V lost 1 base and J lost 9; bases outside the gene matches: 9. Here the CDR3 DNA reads TGCAGCGTTGAAGGGGGACAGACCGGTGGGCCCCAGCATTTT. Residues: CSVEGGQTGGPQHF.

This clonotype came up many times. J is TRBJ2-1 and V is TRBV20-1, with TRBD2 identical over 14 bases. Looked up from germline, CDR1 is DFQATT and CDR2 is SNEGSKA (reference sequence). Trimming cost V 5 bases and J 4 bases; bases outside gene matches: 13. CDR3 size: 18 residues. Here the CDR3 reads CSAPGQGTSGSQYNEQFF. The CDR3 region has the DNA TGCAGTGCTCCCGGACAGGGGACTAGCGGGAGTCAGTACAATGAGCAGTTCTTC.

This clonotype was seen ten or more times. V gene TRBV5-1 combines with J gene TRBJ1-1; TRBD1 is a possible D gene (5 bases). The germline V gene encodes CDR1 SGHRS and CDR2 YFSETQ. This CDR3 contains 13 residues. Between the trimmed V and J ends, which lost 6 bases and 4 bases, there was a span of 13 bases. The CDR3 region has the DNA TGCGCCAGCACTCCTGGGGGTAGCACTGAAGCTTTCTTT. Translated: CASTPGGSTEAFF.

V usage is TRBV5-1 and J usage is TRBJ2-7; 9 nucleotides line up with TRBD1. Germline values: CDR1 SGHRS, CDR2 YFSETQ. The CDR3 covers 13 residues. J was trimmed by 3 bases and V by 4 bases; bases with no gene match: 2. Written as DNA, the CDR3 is TGCGCCAGCAGCGACAGGGGGAACTACGAGCAGTACTTC. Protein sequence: CASSDRGNYEQYF.

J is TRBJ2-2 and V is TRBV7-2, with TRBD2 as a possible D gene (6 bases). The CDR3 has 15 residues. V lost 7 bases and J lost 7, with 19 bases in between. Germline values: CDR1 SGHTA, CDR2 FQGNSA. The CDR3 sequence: CASTDGGVGGGELFF. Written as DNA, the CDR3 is TGTGCCAGCACCGACGGGGGAGTCGGAGGCGGGGAGCTGTTTTTT.

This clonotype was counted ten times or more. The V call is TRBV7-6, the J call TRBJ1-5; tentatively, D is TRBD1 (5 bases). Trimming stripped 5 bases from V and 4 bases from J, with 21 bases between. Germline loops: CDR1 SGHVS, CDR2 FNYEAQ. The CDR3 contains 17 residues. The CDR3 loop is CASSARSGQVGNQPQHF. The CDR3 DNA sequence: TGTGCCAGCAGCGCTCGCTCAGGGCAGGTGGGTAATCAGCCCCAGCATTTT.